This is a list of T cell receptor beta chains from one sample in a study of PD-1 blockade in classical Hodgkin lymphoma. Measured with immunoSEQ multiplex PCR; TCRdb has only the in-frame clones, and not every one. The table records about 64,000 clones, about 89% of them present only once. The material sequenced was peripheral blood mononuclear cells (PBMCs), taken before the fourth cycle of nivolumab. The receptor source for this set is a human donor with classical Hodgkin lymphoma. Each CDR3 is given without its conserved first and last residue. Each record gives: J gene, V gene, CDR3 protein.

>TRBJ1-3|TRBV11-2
ASSAGHSGNTIY
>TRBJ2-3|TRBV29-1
SVGRQGEDTQY
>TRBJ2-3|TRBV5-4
ASSLDQHTQY
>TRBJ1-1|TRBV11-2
ASSPKWVTEAF
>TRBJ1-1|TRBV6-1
ASSDGFDTEAF
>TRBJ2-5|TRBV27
ASSPQPDVQETQY
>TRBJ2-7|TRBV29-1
SVGDRAYEQY
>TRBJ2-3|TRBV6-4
ASSDGAGTDTQY
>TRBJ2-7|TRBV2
ASSEAGATYEQY
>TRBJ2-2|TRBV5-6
ASSFLADYYTGELF
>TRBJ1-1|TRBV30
AWSGQLNTEAF
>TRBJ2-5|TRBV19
ASSISITSRQETQY
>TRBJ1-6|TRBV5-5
ASSLPRGRNSPLH
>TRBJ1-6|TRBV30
AWSGPQLTGSSPLH
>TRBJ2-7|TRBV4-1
ASSQDEGAYEQY
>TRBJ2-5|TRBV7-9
ASSWGDGQETQY
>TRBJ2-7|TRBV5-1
ASSRPGLEQY
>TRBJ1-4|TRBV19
ASSPPDGRATNEKLF
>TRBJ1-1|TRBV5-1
ASHWTGPENTEAF
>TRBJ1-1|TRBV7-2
ASSAGVWEEAF
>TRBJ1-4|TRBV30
AWIAHLRDGEKLF
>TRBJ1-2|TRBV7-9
ASSPPWDRGRDGYT
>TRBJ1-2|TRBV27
ASSFEGRGYT
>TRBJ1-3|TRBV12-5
ASGLGSPRRGRNVNTIY
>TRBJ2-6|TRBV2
ASLRDSGANVLT
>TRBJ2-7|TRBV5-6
ASSLASYEQY
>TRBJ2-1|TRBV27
ASSLTVWGNEQF
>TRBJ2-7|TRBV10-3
AISEFAGGTYEQY
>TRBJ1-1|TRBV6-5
ASSYGGLMNTEAF
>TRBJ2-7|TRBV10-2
ASSEKRGTRYEQY
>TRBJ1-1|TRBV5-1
ASSLGGVNTEAF
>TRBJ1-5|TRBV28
ASSSPRGQGSQPQH
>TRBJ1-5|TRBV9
ASSVTDPGPQH